Listed below are T cell receptor beta chains from one sample, sequenced in a study of cytomegalovirus exposure and HLA in healthy donors. TCRdb's copy holds only in-frame clones and misses some; the assay was immunoSEQ multiplex PCR. The data show 150,000 or so clones, and the top ten clones hold 1.5% to 2%. Material: PBMCs. These receptors were obtained from a woman in her 50s in good health and CMV-seronegative. The CDR3 runs from the conserved cysteine through the conserved F or W. D genes are given only for firm matches. The size entry is marked missing in some rows and otherwise reads once, few, many or a size class.

V	J	D	size	DNA	CDR3
TRBV9	TRBJ2-6	TRBD1	.	TGTGCCAGCAGCGTGGGATGGGACAGCATCTCTGGGGCCAACGTCCTGACTTTC	CASSVGWDSISGANVLTF
TRBV6-1	TRBJ2-3	TRBD2	.	TGTGCCAGCAGTGACCATGCTAGCGGGAGTGTAGATACGCAGTATTTT	CASSDHASGSVDTQYF
TRBV30	TRBJ2-7	TRBD2	.	TGTGCCTGGAGCTTAGGGACTAGCGGGAGGTACAGCTACGAGCAGTACTTC	CAWSLGTSGRYSYEQYF
TRBV4-2	TRBJ1-1	.	.	TGTGCCAGCAGCCAAGATGCAGGGTGGAGGGACACTGAAGCTTTCTTT	CASSQDAGWRDTEAFF
TRBV4-1	TRBJ2-2	.	.	TGCGCCAGCAACGCAGGGAACACCGGGGAGCTGTTTTTT	CASNAGNTGELFF
TRBV9	TRBJ2-2	.	.	TGTGCCAGCAGCGCGGGACTCTGGTTGAACACCGGGGAGCTGTTTTTT	CASSAGLWLNTGELFF
TRBV7-9	TRBJ1-5	.	.	TGTGCCAGCAGCTTGGGGGGGCAGAGTCAGCCCCAGCATTTT	CASSLGGQSQPQHF
TRBV29-1	TRBJ2-7	TRBD1	.	TGCAGCGTCGGAAAAGGGACAGGTCTCGAGCAGTACTTC	CSVGKGTGLEQYF
TRBV5-1	TRBJ1-6	.	.	TGCGCCAGCAGCTTGGCCGGGGAATTGTATAATTCACCCCTCCACTTT	CASSLAGELYNSPLHF
TRBV6-5	TRBJ2-5	TRBD1	.	TGTGCCAGCAGTTACCACGGGACAGGGGGCGAGGAGACCCAGTACTTC	CASSYHGTGGEETQYF
TRBV19	TRBJ1-5	.	.	TGTGCCAGTAGTATAGATCGGGAGAGCAATCAGCCCCAGCATTTT	CASSIDRESNQPQHF
TRBV6-1	TRBJ2-5	TRBD2	.	TGTGCCAGCAGTGAAAGGTCTCGACGACTAGCCCAAGAGACCCAGTACTTC	CASSERSRRLAQETQYF
TRBV6-5	TRBJ1-6	.	.	TGTGCCAGCAGTCCTTCAGGCCTCGGTAGTTCACCCCTCCACTTT	CASSPSGLGSSPLHF
TRBV29-1	TRBJ2-1	TRBD1	.	TGCAGCGGCTCCCGGGACAGGGGCTCCTACAATGAGCAGTTCTTC	CSGSRDRGSYNEQFF
TRBV19	TRBJ2-5	.	.	TGTGCCAGCAAACCTGAGGCAGGGATGGGAGAGACCCAGTACTTC	CASKPEAGMGETQYF
TRBV6-6	TRBJ1-3	.	.	TGTGCCAGCAGCCCCCGGGGGACTGGAAACACCATATATTTT	CASSPRGTGNTIYF
TRBV9	TRBJ1-2	.	.	TGTGCCAGCAGCGTAGTATCAGGTTATGGCTACACCTTC	CASSVVSGYGYTF
TRBV27	TRBJ1-4	TRBD1	.	TGTGCCAGCAGCCCCGGGACAGGGGGCTGGCCTAATGAAAAACTGTTTTTT	CASSPGTGGWPNEKLFF
TRBV27	TRBJ2-7	.	.	TGTGCCAGCAGTTGGGGGAGGACCCACTCCTACGAGCAGTACTTC	CASSWGRTHSYEQYF
TRBV6-6	TRBJ1-5	TRBD1	.	TGTGCCAGCAATCAGGGGGCGGGAGGCAATCAGCCCCAGCATTTT	CASNQGAGGNQPQHF
TRBV7-9	TRBJ2-3	.	.	TGTGCCATCCGGGGGTATACAGATACGCAGTATTTT	CAIRGYTDTQYF
TRBV7-8	TRBJ2-1	TRBD2	.	TGTGCCAGCAGCTTAGTCGTAGCGGGGGGCATCAATGAGCAGTTCTTC	CASSLVVAGGINEQFF
TRBV7-2	TRBJ2-5	TRBD1	.	TGTGCCAGCAGCTTTCAGGGGGCAGAGACCCAGTACTTC	CASSFQGAETQYF
TRBV18	TRBJ2-7	.	.	TGTGCCAGCTCACGCTTCCGGGACAAGGCCTACGAGCAGTACTTC	CASSRFRDKAYEQYF
TRBV28	TRBJ2-7	.	.	TGTGCCAGCAGGGACAGTTCTACCTACGAGCAGTACTTC	CASRDSSTYEQYF
TRBV28	TRBJ2-7	.	.	TGTGCCAGCAGAGCCAGCGACTACGAGCAGTACTTC	CASRASDYEQYF
TRBV28	TRBJ1-5	.	.	TGTGCCAGCAGGCCCAGAGGGCATAGCAATCAGCCCCAGCATTTT	CASRPRGHSNQPQHF
TRBV9	TRBJ2-1	TRBD2	.	TGTGCCAGCAGCTTCCCCGGGACTAGCGGGAAAAATGAGCAGTTCTTC	CASSFPGTSGKNEQFF
TRBV7-6	TRBJ2-1	.	.	TGTGCCAGCAGCCTTACACCCTCTAGGGGATACAATGAGCAGTTCTTC	CASSLTPSRGYNEQFF
TRBV2	TRBJ1-1	.	.	TGTGCCAGCAGATACAGGGAGGGAGGGACTGAAGCTTTCTTT	CASRYREGGTEAFF
TRBV19	TRBJ2-3	.	.	TGTGCCAGTAGTATTATCGGGAGTCTGGCAGATACGCAGTATTTT	CASSIIGSLADTQYF
TRBV6-6	TRBJ2-2	.	.	TGTGCCAGCAGTTACTCTGGCAGGGAGGCCGGGGAGCTGTTTTTT	CASSYSGREAGELFF
TRBV29-1	TRBJ2-1	TRBD2	.	TGCAGCGTAACACCGGGACTAGCATACAATGAGCAGTTCTTC	CSVTPGLAYNEQFF
TRBV28	TRBJ2-7	.	.	TGTGCCAGCAGTCGGGGCTCCTACGAGCAGTACTTC	CASSRGSYEQYF
TRBV19	TRBJ1-5	.	.	TGTGCCAGTAGTATAAAACAGGGCTATAGCAATCAGCCCCAGCATTTT	CASSIKQGYSNQPQHF
TRBV5-1	TRBJ1-6	TRBD1	.	TGCGCCAGCAGCTTGAGGGGGCAGGATTCACCCCTCCACTTT	CASSLRGQDSPLHF
TRBV30	TRBJ2-5	.	.	TGTGCCTGGAGGGACAGCCAAGAGACCCAGTACTTC	CAWRDSQETQYF
TRBV30	TRBJ2-5	.	.	TGTGCCTGGAGTGGCTCCAGCCAAGAGACCCAGTACTTC	CAWSGSSQETQYF
TRBV29-1	TRBJ2-2	TRBD2	.	TGCAGCGTTGCAGGACTAGGGGTTGGCACCGGGGAGCTGTTTTTT	CSVAGLGVGTGELFF
TRBV27	TRBJ1-2	.	.	TGTGCCAGCAGTCCCTCGGCCTCAGGGGCGCATTATGGCTACACCTTC	CASSPSASGAHYGYTF
TRBV27	TRBJ2-7	TRBD1	.	TGTGCCAGCAGTTGGACAGGGGTGCGGAGTCACGAGCAGTACTTC	CASSWTGVRSHEQYF
TRBV9	TRBJ2-7	TRBD2	.	TGTGCCAGCAGCTCCTGGGCGGGGGGGCCCAACGAGCAGTACTTC	CASSSWAGGPNEQYF
TRBV9	TRBJ2-3	TRBD2	large	TGTGCCAGCAGTCAAGCGGGAGGCCCGACAGATACGCAGTATTTT	CASSQAGGPTDTQYF